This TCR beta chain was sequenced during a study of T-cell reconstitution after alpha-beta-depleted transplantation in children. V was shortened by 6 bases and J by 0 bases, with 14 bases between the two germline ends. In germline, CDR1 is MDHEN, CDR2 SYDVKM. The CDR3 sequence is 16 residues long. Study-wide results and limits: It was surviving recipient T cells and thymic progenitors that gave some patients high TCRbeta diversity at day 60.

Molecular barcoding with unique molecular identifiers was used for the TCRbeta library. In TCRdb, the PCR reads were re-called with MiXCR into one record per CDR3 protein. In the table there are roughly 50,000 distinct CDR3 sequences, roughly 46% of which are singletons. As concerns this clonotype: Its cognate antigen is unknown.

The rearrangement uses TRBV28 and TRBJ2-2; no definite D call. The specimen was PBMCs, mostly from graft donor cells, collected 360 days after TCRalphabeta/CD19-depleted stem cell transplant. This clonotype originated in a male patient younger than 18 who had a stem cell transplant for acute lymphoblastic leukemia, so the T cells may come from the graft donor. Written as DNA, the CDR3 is TGTGCCAGCAGCGAGATCCGGAGTTCGAACACCGGGGAGCTGTTTTTT. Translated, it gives CASSEIRSSNTGELFF.